Described below is a single T cell receptor beta chain sequence and its context. Its antigen target is currently unknown. No much larger clone is present one base from it, and per-base qualities are unavailable. This specimen comes from a study of cytomegalovirus exposure and HLA in healthy donors (dated by TCRdb to the late 2010s). For the study in its entirety: According to an earlier analysis of 587 of the donors, 150 million to 200 million T cells yielded 117 million unique TCR beta sequences and 276 Gb of sequence data. Class I and class II HLA loci were covered by the typing at four-digit resolution. An earlier analysis of nearly 600 of the donors applied high-throughput TCR beta sequencing to assess whether each TCR beta V gene segment acted as functional or pseudogenic. Several DR-DQ haplotypes were treated as single units for association and clustering because of strong linkage in the cohort. An early release covering some 640 HLA-typed donors comprised about 290 gigabases of sequencing data and around 86 million unique TCR sequences. The study aimed to test whether cataloging public T cell receptors could reveal signatures of past pathogen exposure. A separate validation cohort of more than 100 different subjects was used in addition to the approximately 700-subject first cohort. To predict cytomegalovirus infection status, the study combined high-throughput TCR immunosequencing, statistical association of individual TCRs with disease status, and machine learning. Typing coverage differed by locus: A, B, C, DRB1 and DQB1 were typed in roughly 629-630 donors, DQA1 in approximately 520, DPA1 in approximately 610, and DPB1 in just under 490. To study patterns of TCR occurrence, a later analysis re-analyzed previously published TCR beta repertoires from 500 to 850 donors and added high-resolution HLA genotyping. The study used immunosequencing to profile the T cell repertoires of around 600 subjects and linked those repertoires to cytomegalovirus serostatus. Of the 300 to 450 genotyped donors, approximately 80% were placed in the genetic ancestry cluster associated with self-reported Caucasian donors. Donor age, sex, ethnicity and CMV serostatus were compiled alongside the repertoire data. In the later analysis, no new phenotypic data were used to find candidate immune exposures; instead, reliance was placed on TCR beta sequences and their occurrence across donors. Among roughly 400 genotyped donors of the cohort, an average of around 240,000 unique TCR beta nucleotide sequences were sequenced per donor, around 20% of them non-productive. All discovery cohort repertoires had been generated on a single sequencing platform. A later genetic analysis took genome-wide SNP genotypes for about three fifths of the 666 donors and used that subset as a discovery cohort.

Broad study findings and their caveats: Only TCR beta chains were sequenced in this cohort, and the absence of alpha or paired-chain data limited detectable features. Strong co-occurrence of HLA alleles, especially DR and DQ, made assigning TCR associations to individual alleles difficult. The sequencing pipeline was judged likely to have produced a cluster of highly shared sequence variants as a technical artifact. In a later genetic analysis, fewer N-insertions in productive TCRs were reported among donors in an Asian-associated ancestry cluster than the roughly 700-donor mean. In a later analysis, the rate of TCR association differed among HLA loci, with DRB1 alleles having the most associated TCRs and HLA-C alleles having the fewest. Most TCR sequences were seen in very few donors, while some public TCRs were found in many individuals. Compared with equally common non-associated chains, HLA-associated TCR beta chains in a later analysis were more clonally expanded and had lower generation probabilities. The authors suggested that the approach could potentially be extended to other disease states and immunological phenotypes. Cytomegalovirus status was reported to be diagnosed by the classifier with high specificity and sensitivity in both the original and validation cohorts. Because some donors lacked HLA typing at each locus, the association tests relied only on the typed subset. In vitro tests confirmed that three of the cytomegalovirus-associated TCR beta chains recognize cytomegalovirus antigens. The 87-base-pair reads could not distinguish some IMGT-functional V segments, including TRBV6-2 and TRBV6-3, so those segments were excluded. An association between a missense DCLRE1C variant and V-gene and J-gene trimming of TCR beta chains was found in a later genetic analysis and replicated in an independent cohort. A later analysis reported that several top co-occurrence clusters appeared linked to parvovirus B19, influenza, CMV and Epstein-Barr virus. Most CMV-associated TCR beta chains appeared to be HLA-restricted in a later analysis, and the HLA associations seemed to be driven largely by CMV exposure. Linkage disequilibrium might explain the correlated functional status among segregating V segments, but an unknown experimental factor could not be ruled out. Broadly in line with IMGT annotations, most TCR beta V segments showed up in productive rearrangements about 90% or about 30% of the time in an earlier analysis of 587 of the donors. Roughly uniform sequencing depth across donors was assumed in presence/absence analyses, although this assumption may not hold. A further reported finding was that TCR beta sequences accurately predicted the HLA-A and HLA-B alleles for most subjects in the first cohort. In a later analysis, around 15,000 TCR beta sequences were associated with specific HLA alleles at a false discovery rate of 0.05. A total of fewer than 200 TCR beta chains were listed by the study as associated with cytomegalovirus. The earlier analysis of approximately 590 of the donors excluded some 15 rarely observed V segments, including chromosome 9 orphons, because counts were too low. The only immune exposure information available for the cohort was CMV serostatus.

The cohort comprised around 690 healthy bone marrow donors. Cohort members were all nominally healthy when sampled, although unrecorded immune exposures were likely present. The donor was CMV seronegative and was included in the group of 352 seronegative cohort members. A peripheral blood sample was collected from each donor, and TCR beta sequencing was performed on peripheral blood mononuclear cells. Genomic DNA extraction from the blood cell samples was performed with the Qiagen DNeasy Blood Extraction Kit. The V end loses 1 base and the J end loses 0 bases, and a stretch of 10 bases separates them. The germline V gene specifies SGHTA as CDR1 and FQGNSA as CDR2. The CDR3 runs 17 residues from the cysteine to the phenylalanine. The sequence is cut down to CDR3 DNA, 51 bases in frame from base 1. Libraries were made using the immunoSEQ multiplex PCR assay. For the multiplex PCR, a mixture combining 60 forward primers for TCR Vbeta segments and 13 reverse primers for TCR Jbeta segments was used. Amplification of the CDR3 region of rearranged TCR beta genes was performed with a multiplex PCR assay on genomic DNA. The Illumina HiSeq System was used to sequence the amplified TCR beta libraries as 87-base-pair reads. In the paper's pipeline: A later analysis counted tens of millions of unique TCR beta chains across the 640 or so repertoires, and 9.5 million to 11 million of these chains were shared by at least two donors. A nearest-neighbor algorithm error-corrected the raw reads and collapsed the reads into unique sequences, merging closely related sequences to remove PCR and sequencing errors. To assign V, D and J gene segments, CDR3 sequences were aligned to IMGT reference sequences. For a sequence to be retained, at least a six-nucleotide match to both a V gene segment and a J gene segment was required. Rearrangements were called productive when the CDR3 lacked stop codons and stayed in frame with V and J; all others were non-productive. CDR3 was defined according to IMGT convention as the region running from the second conserved V-encoded cysteine to the conserved J-encoded phenylalanine. Sequences without an unambiguous match to a single V gene segment were excluded from the earlier analysis of about 600 of the donors. In an earlier analysis of several hundred of the donors, a V segment was called functional when productive rearrangements were above 56.7%, and segregating when the standard deviation between donors exceeded 5%. A statistical classification framework was developed to diagnose cytomegalovirus status using the catalog of TCR beta chain sequences. A later analysis assigned V and J genes by comparing TCR nucleotide sequences with IMGT/GENE-DB human TR gene sequences. Using the TCRdist pipeline, a later analysis assigned CDR3 sequences along with most-parsimonious VDJ recombination scenarios. A later analysis defined each TCR beta chain by its CDR3 amino acid sequence plus V-gene family, and excluded reads lacking a unique V-gene family. To address suspected cross-contamination and a sequencing artifact, a later analysis removed under 600 highly shared, low-generation-probability nucleotide sequences. In a later analysis, a clonal expansion index for each public chain was calculated from normalized within-repertoire ranks of inferred template counts. In a later analysis, generation probabilities were computed with a VDJ recombination model fitted to out-of-frame rearrangements, and the resulting probabilities were checked against IGoR. In a later analysis, TCR-TCR, TCR-HLA and TCR-CMV co-occurrence was scored with hypergeometric tests, and a repertoire-size bias correction was applied to TCR pairs. In a later analysis, false discovery rates were estimated by permuting HLA or CMV assignments 20 times. A later analysis grouped co-occurring TCRs with DBSCAN, adding TCRdist sequence similarity when clustering within HLA-allele-positive subsets. Co-occurrence clustering excluded repertoires with fewer than 30,000 or more than 120,000 public chains, plus five with anomalous nucleotide sharing. The table was pulled from immuneACCESS by TCRdb, which kept in-frame rearrangements only. Such tables lose some clones; where checked, under half of the loss comes from unresolved V genes, and the rest has no known cause. V, J and clone size are taken as reported in that table, and D and trimming were inferred from the DNA itself. The sample contains some 130,000 clones, 65% to 80% of them found a single time. The ten top clones hold about 3.4% of the sample.

The material sequenced was PBMCs. This sequence originates from a man aged 35-49 years in good health and CMV-seronegative. Here the chain combines TRBV7-2 and TRBJ2-6; the D gene cannot be resolved reliably. The CDR3 region reads CASSLVTHSSGANVLTF. The bases read TGTGCCAGCAGCTTAGTAACGCATAGCTCTGGGGCCAACGTCCTGACTTTC.